The rows below give T cell receptor beta chains drawn from one sample of a study of Graves' ophthalmopathy and Graves' hyperthyroidism. TCRdb re-analysed the multiplex PCR reads in MiXCR, keeping a single row per CDR3 protein. The sample has hundreds of thousands of distinct CDR3 sequences, 35% to 45% seen once. Material for sequencing was peripheral blood. The receptors originated from an adult man with Graves' ophthalmopathy. Each CDR3 is given with its conserved first and last residue. Fields, in order: CDR3 DNA, CDR3 protein, clone size, V gene, J gene, D gene. D genes are given only for firm matches. Clone sizes are given selectively: once, few, many, or a class where the clone is expanded.

DNA: TGTGCCAGCAGCCCCACAGGGGGAGGGCCCGGAGAGACCCAGTACTTC
CDR3: CASSPTGGGPGETQYF
size: few
V: TRBV7-2
J: TRBJ2-5
D: -

DNA: TGCAGCGTTGAGCTGGGACAGAAATATGGCTACACCTTC
CDR3: CSVELGQKYGYTF
size: many
V: TRBV29-1
J: TRBJ1-2
D: TRBD1

DNA: TGTGCCAGCAGTTCGCCCCTAAGGTCTCGGACCTACGAGCAGTACTTC
CDR3: CASSSPLRSRTYEQYF
size: few
V: TRBV2
J: TRBJ2-7
D: -

DNA: TGTGCCAGCAGCTTGGGGGGTGTGGGAGCTTTCTTT
CDR3: CASSLGGVGAFF
size: few
V: TRBV5-6
J: TRBJ1-1
D: -

DNA: TGTGCCAGCAGCTCGGGGACAGGGGAGGATGAAAAACTGTTTTTT
CDR3: CASSSGTGEDEKLFF
size: -
V: TRBV10-3
J: TRBJ1-4
D: TRBD1

DNA: TGTGCCAGCGGTTTAGGGACACAGGAGACCCAGTACTTC
CDR3: CASGLGTQETQYF
size: -
V: TRBV2
J: TRBJ2-5
D: -

DNA: TGTGCCAGCAGCCAAGATGGACAGGGGAAGAACACTGAAGCTTTCTTT
CDR3: CASSQDGQGKNTEAFF
size: -
V: TRBV4-2
J: TRBJ1-1
D: TRBD1

DNA: TGTGCTAGAGTGTTAGCGGGAGAGCGTACCGGGGAGCTGTTTTTT
CDR3: CARVLAGERTGELFF
size: -
V: TRBV25-1
J: TRBJ2-2
D: TRBD2

DNA: TGTGCCAGCAGCTTACCGGACAGGGGGAAAACCGGGGAGCTGTTTTTT
CDR3: CASSLPDRGKTGELFF
size: -
V: TRBV11-2
J: TRBJ2-2
D: TRBD1

DNA: TGCAGCGTCCTGACAGGGGGCTCCTACGGGCAGTACTTC
CDR3: CSVLTGGSYGQYF
size: -
V: TRBV29-1
J: TRBJ2-7
D: TRBD1

DNA: TGTGCCAATAGTGGACAGGGGAAAGAGACCCAGTACTTC
CDR3: CANSGQGKETQYF
size: many
V: TRBV19
J: TRBJ2-5
D: TRBD1

DNA: TGCAGTGCTACGGGGGGGCCGCCTTGGGGGGCCAACGTCCTGACTTTC
CDR3: CSATGGPPWGANVLTF
size: many
V: TRBV20-1
J: TRBJ2-6
D: TRBD2

DNA: TGTGCCAGCTCCAACAGGGGTAATTCACCCCTCCACTTT
CDR3: CASSNRGNSPLHF
size: -
V: TRBV25-1
J: TRBJ1-6
D: TRBD1

DNA: TGTGCCAGCAGTGGCCGGGAGGCAGGGGATCAGCCCCAGCATTTT
CDR3: CASSGREAGDQPQHF
size: -
V: TRBV12-3/TRBV12-4
J: TRBJ1-5
D: -

DNA: TGTGCCAGCAGCTTAGTCAAGGACAGGGCCCAAGAGACCCAGTACTTC
CDR3: CASSLVKDRAQETQYF
size: many
V: TRBV7-8
J: TRBJ2-5
D: TRBD1

DNA: TGTGCCAGCAGCTTACATGGTAATGAAAAACTGTTTTTT
CDR3: CASSLHGNEKLFF
size: many
V: TRBV7-8
J: TRBJ1-4
D: -

DNA: TGTGCCAGCAGTTTACGACAGGGACAGCCCCAGCATTTT
CDR3: CASSLRQGQPQHF
size: -
V: TRBV12-3/TRBV12-4
J: TRBJ1-5
D: TRBD1

DNA: TGCAGCGTTGACGCCCCGGAGCGCTACAATGAGCAGTTCTTC
CDR3: CSVDAPERYNEQFF
size: many
V: TRBV29-1
J: TRBJ2-1
D: -

DNA: TGTGCCATGAACCCGGGGGTAGAGACCCAGTACTTC
CDR3: CAMNPGVETQYF
size: -
V: TRBV10-3
J: TRBJ2-5
D: -

DNA: TGTGCCAGCAGCCCCGGTTTGGCCGGGAAGCTGTTTTTT
CDR3: CASSPGLAGKLFF
size: few
V: TRBV7-2
J: TRBJ2-2
D: -

DNA: TGTGCCACCAGCAGAGATCCACTCAGCAATCAGCCCCAGCATTTT
CDR3: CATSRDPLSNQPQHF
size: -
V: TRBV15
J: TRBJ1-5
D: -

DNA: TGTGCCAGCAGCTTTGACAGGTTTACAGATACGCAGTATTTT
CDR3: CASSFDRFTDTQYF
size: -
V: TRBV7-9
J: TRBJ2-3
D: -

DNA: TGCGCCAGCAGCTTGAGAAGCGGGGGGCTTCTCAATGAGCAGTTCTTC
CDR3: CASSLRSGGLLNEQFF
size: few
V: TRBV5-1
J: TRBJ2-1
D: TRBD2

DNA: TGTGCCAGCAGCTTACCGGAGGCAGGGGGCACCGGGGAGCTGTTTTTT
CDR3: CASSLPEAGGTGELFF
size: -
V: TRBV7-6
J: TRBJ2-2
D: TRBD1

DNA: TGCAGTGCTAGTTCACAGGAGGCGGCCTACGAGCAGTACTTC
CDR3: CSASSQEAAYEQYF
size: -
V: TRBV20-1
J: TRBJ2-7
D: -

DNA: TGTGCCAGCAGCTTAGAGTTGGGACAGCCCCAGCATTTT
CDR3: CASSLELGQPQHF
size: many
V: TRBV11-3
J: TRBJ1-5
D: -

DNA: TGTGCCAGCAGCTTTAGCGGCACAGATACGCAGTATTTT
CDR3: CASSFSGTDTQYF
size: few
V: TRBV7-2
J: TRBJ2-3
D: -

DNA: TGTGCCAGCAGGAGCGGGGGGGCAGGGTCACCCCTCCACTTT
CDR3: CASRSGGAGSPLHF
size: -
V: TRBV7-2
J: TRBJ1-6
D: -

DNA: TGTGCCAGCAGCCTTTCCGGGGCGTTTGGCTACACCTTC
CDR3: CASSLSGAFGYTF
size: -
V: TRBV7-8
J: TRBJ1-2
D: -

DNA: TGCAGCGCAACACAGGGGGCAGGGGATCAGCCCCAGCATTTT
CDR3: CSATQGAGDQPQHF
size: many
V: TRBV29-1
J: TRBJ1-5
D: TRBD1

DNA: TGCAGCGTTTACGGGACAGTTACCCCCTACTTC
CDR3: CSVYGTVTPYF
size: once
V: TRBV29-1
J: TRBJ2-7
D: TRBD1

DNA: TGTGCCAGCAGCTTAGCAGAGAGGGGCTACACCTTC
CDR3: CASSLAERGYTF
size: many
V: TRBV13
J: TRBJ1-2
D: -

DNA: TGTGCCAGCAGCTTAGGGGCAGGCGGCTCTGGAAACACCATATATTTT
CDR3: CASSLGAGGSGNTIYF
size: many
V: TRBV7-9
J: TRBJ1-3
D: -

DNA: TGTGCCAGCAGCGTAGGGGAGGGCGCATATTCACCCCTCCACTTT
CDR3: CASSVGEGAYSPLHF
size: -
V: TRBV7-8
J: TRBJ1-6
D: -

DNA: TGTGCCACCAGCAGCCCCGGGAGTCCGCGGGCGAACACTGAAGCTTTCTTT
CDR3: CATSSPGSPRANTEAFF
size: -
V: TRBV15
J: TRBJ1-1
D: -

DNA: TGTGCCAGCAGTTACGAGGTTCGGGTCCCAGAGACCCAGTACTTC
CDR3: CASSYEVRVPETQYF
size: -
V: TRBV10-3
J: TRBJ2-5
D: -

DNA: TGTGCCAGCAGTATAGAGGCTTACTCCTACGAGCAGTACTTC
CDR3: CASSIEAYSYEQYF
size: -
V: TRBV10-3
J: TRBJ2-7
D: -

DNA: TGTGCCAGCAGCCAAGGCGGGAGCTCTGGGGCCAACGTCCTGACTTTC
CDR3: CASSQGGSSGANVLTF
size: few
V: TRBV3-1
J: TRBJ2-6
D: TRBD2

DNA: TGTGCCAGCAGCTTCTACCTCGGCCGGACTTTC
CDR3: CASSFYLGRTF
size: few
V: TRBV7-9
J: TRBJ2-6
D: -

DNA: TGTGCCAGCAGCTTCCTCCTTGGGACAGGGGCCTACGAGCAGTGCTTC
CDR3: CASSFLLGTGAYEQCF
size: -
V: TRBV7-9
J: TRBJ2-7
D: TRBD1

DNA: TGCAGTGCTAGAGATTTAGTGCAGGGACGGAGCTACGAGCAGTACTTC
CDR3: CSARDLVQGRSYEQYF
size: many
V: TRBV20-1
J: TRBJ2-7
D: -

DNA: TGTGCCAGTAGTGGTTGGACAGCGTACACTGAAGCTTTCTTT
CDR3: CASSGWTAYTEAFF
size: few
V: TRBV19
J: TRBJ1-1
D: -

DNA: TGTGCCAGCAGCTTAACACAGGGGGCCACTACCGGGGAGCTGTTTTTT
CDR3: CASSLTQGATTGELFF
size: many
V: TRBV7-3
J: TRBJ2-2
D: TRBD1

DNA: TGTGCCACCAGCAGAGGGGGAAAGGGCCGGAATCAGCCCCAGCATTTT
CDR3: CATSRGGKGRNQPQHF
size: once
V: TRBV15
J: TRBJ1-5
D: -

DNA: TGCGCCAGCAGCGGGACAGCCGGCGAGCAGTACTTC
CDR3: CASSGTAGEQYF
size: -
V: TRBV10-1
J: TRBJ2-7
D: TRBD1

DNA: TGTGCCACCAAGGGACAGGGGAATGAAAAACTGTTTTTT
CDR3: CATKGQGNEKLFF
size: -
V: TRBV6-6
J: TRBJ1-4
D: TRBD1

DNA: TGTGCCAGCAGCTCCGGGACACTGAATCAGCCCCAGCATTTT
CDR3: CASSSGTLNQPQHF
size: many
V: TRBV7-9
J: TRBJ1-5
D: -

DNA: TGTGCCAGCAGTGCATATAGTTTTAGCTCTGGGGCCAACGTCCTGACTTTC
CDR3: CASSAYSFSSGANVLTF
size: -
V: TRBV6-1
J: TRBJ2-6
D: -

DNA: TGCAGCTTAGAGCTAGCGGGGACCTACGAGCAGTACTTC
CDR3: CSLELAGTYEQYF
size: -
V: TRBV29-1
J: TRBJ2-7
D: TRBD2

DNA: TGCGCCAGCAGCTTGGGGACAGATCAGCCCCTCCACTTT
CDR3: CASSLGTDQPLHF
size: -
V: TRBV5-1
J: TRBJ1-6
D: -

DNA: TGTGCCAGCAGCCCTGACCCGATCCGAAAGGAAAAACTGTTTTTT
CDR3: CASSPDPIRKEKLFF
size: many
V: TRBV2
J: TRBJ1-4
D: -

DNA: TGTGCCAGCAGCCTCAGAGGCAGCGGGGCTTTCTTT
CDR3: CASSLRGSGAFF
size: many
V: TRBV11-1
J: TRBJ1-1
D: -

DNA: TGTGCCAGCAGCGAGGTGATCAGCGCTGCCTACGAGCAGTACTTC
CDR3: CASSEVISAAYEQYF
size: few
V: TRBV11-2
J: TRBJ2-7
D: -

DNA: TGTGCCAGCAGTGACGGCTGGGGGGCTCAAGGCTACACCTTC
CDR3: CASSDGWGAQGYTF
size: many
V: TRBV10-3
J: TRBJ1-2
D: -

DNA: TGTGCCTGGAGACCGTGGGGGCACACTGAAGCTTTCTTT
CDR3: CAWRPWGHTEAFF
size: -
V: TRBV7-2
J: TRBJ1-1
D: -